The next 20 T cell receptor beta chains were all read from a single sample in a study of PD-1 blockade in classical Hodgkin lymphoma. Some clones are missing from TCRdb's copy, which holds only in-frame ones; the method was immunoSEQ multiplex PCR. Of approximately 73,000 clones detected, about 93% appear once; the ten largest clones hold under 9.5%. Every single patient, without exception, relapsed after autologous stem cell transplantation, and brentuximab vedotin exposure varied. The material was peripheral blood mononuclear cells (PBMCs), obtained at baseline. These receptors were obtained from a human donor with classical Hodgkin lymphoma.

This chain joins TRBV19 and TRBJ1-3; 7 nucleotides line up with TRBD1. The CDR3 covers 17 residues. Trimming removed 5 bases from V and 0 bases from J; junction bases left unmatched: 10. Germline V CDR1 and CDR2: LNHDA, SQIVND (reference sequence). The CDR3 region is CASSAPTGAGSGNTIYF. CDR3 nucleotide sequence: TGTGCCAGTAGTGCCCCAACAGGGGCCGGCTCTGGAAACACCATATATTTT.

CDR3 DNA sequence: TGTGCCAGCTCAACAACCTTCGCTAGCGGCCTCTCCTACGAGCAGTACTTC. It translates to CASSTTFASGLSYEQYF. V and J are TRBV18 and TRBJ2-7, with TRBD2 identical over 7 bases. CDR3 length: 17 amino acids. Trimming cost V 5 bases and J 0 bases; bases outside gene matches: 13. The V gene's germline CDR1 is KGHSH and CDR2 LQKENI.

The chain is built from TRBV4-2 and TRBJ2-5, with 15 nucleotides matching TRBD2. Germline V gene data show CDR1 as LGHNA and CDR2 as YNFKEQ. CDR3 length equals 20 residues. V dropped 2 bases and J dropped 4; count of bases not matched to a gene: 14. CDR3 nucleotide sequence: TGTGCCAGCAGCCAATTAGGACTAGCGGGAGGGCCCTCGGGTGGAGAGACCCAGTACTTC. Protein sequence: CASSQLGLAGGPSGGETQYF.

The rearrangement uses TRBV28 and TRBJ2-7; D perhaps matches TRBD1 (6 bases). This CDR3 comprises 15 residues. CDR1 is MDHEN and CDR2 is SYDVKM in the germline V gene. Trimming shortened V by 3 bases and J by 1 base, and 13 bases separated the two germline ends. The CDR3: CASSFYREISYEQYF. DNA for the CDR3: TGTGCCAGCAGTTTCTACAGGGAAATTTCCTACGAGCAGTACTTC. Based on the CDR3 plus reference TRBV28 and TRBJ2-7, the full variable domain is DVKVTQSSRYLVKRTGEKVFLECVQDMDHENMFWYRQDPGLGLRLIYFSYDVKMKEKGDIPEGYSVSREKKERFSLILESASTNQTSMYLCASSFYREISYEQYFGPGTRLTVT.

V gene TRBV6-1 combines with J gene TRBJ2-3; D remains ambiguous. Germline-derived CDR1 and CDR2 are MNHNS and SASEGT. Trimming took off 6 bases at V and 5 bases at J, with 15 bases between the two ends. There are 14 residues in the CDR3. The CDR3 sequence: CASSSRVWVDTQYF. Written as DNA, the CDR3 is TGTGCCAGCAGCAGTCGGGTGTGGGTAGATACGCAGTATTTT.

The chain is built from TRBV5-4 and TRBJ2-5; D is unclear. V shed 2 bases and J shed 1 base, with 6 bases lying between them. This CDR3 region has 13 residues. Germline CDR1 reads SGHNT; CDR2 reads YYREEE (reference sequence). CDR3 region: CASSFWGQETQYF. The CDR3 DNA reads TGTGCCAGCAGCTTCTGGGGCCAAGAGACCCAGTACTTC.

The chain combines TRBV7-7 with TRBJ2-7; 12 bases match TRBD2. This CDR3 is 15 amino acids long. Unmatched junction bases numbered 5, after V lost 5 bases and J lost 3 bases. Looked up from germline, CDR1 is SSHAT and CDR2 is FNYEAQ (reference sequence). The CDR3 nucleotides read TGTGCCAGCAGCACCGGACTAGCGGGAAACTACGAGCAGTACTTC. Translating gives CASSTGLAGNYEQYF. The whole variable domain, remainder taken from reference TRBV7-7 and TRBJ2-7, is GAGVSQSPRYKVTKRGQDVTLRCDPISSHATLYWYQQALGQGPEFLTYFNYEAQPDKSGLPSDRFSAERPEGSISTLTIQRTEQRDSAMYRCASSTGLAGNYEQYFGPGTRLTVT.

The rearrangement links TRBV5-6 to TRBJ1-1; D remains unclear. Between the trimmed V and J ends, which lost 3 bases and 0 bases, there was a span of 12 bases. CDR1 SGHDT and CDR2 YYEEEE come from the germline V gene. This CDR3 region has 15 residues. Here the CDR3 reads CASSSELRVNTEAFF. The CDR3 DNA reads as TGTGCCAGCAGCTCGGAACTGCGGGTGAACACTGAAGCTTTCTTT.

This chain links TRBV5-1 with TRBJ1-2, with D perhaps TRBD1 (6 bases). The CDR3 contains 15 residues. Trimming took 1 base from V and 5 from J, leaving 15 bases between them. CDR1 and CDR2 from the germline V gene are SGHRS and YFSETQ. The CDR3 nucleotides are TGCGCCAGCAGCTTGCGGGCAGGGGATGCATATGGCTACACCTTC. As protein: CASSLRAGDAYGYTF.

This chain uses TRBV19 with TRBJ2-1; 8 bases line up with TRBD2. Germline V gives CDR1 LNHDA, CDR2 SQIVND (reference sequence). The V gene end was trimmed by 1 base and the J gene end by 10 bases; junction bases not matched to a gene: 9. The CDR3 is 15 residues long. The CDR3 region is CASSIVESGRSEQFF. Written as DNA, the CDR3 is TGTGCCAGTAGTATAGTAGAAAGCGGGAGAAGCGAGCAGTTCTTC.

V usage is TRBV27 and J usage is TRBJ2-2; TRBD2 matches 7 bases. This CDR3 has 18 amino acids. Germline V lookup: CDR1 MNHEY, CDR2 SMNVEV (reference sequence). With V trimmed by 5 bases and J by 3 bases, 15 bases remained unmatched. The CDR3 DNA is TGTGCCAGCAGTCCTCCCAACGGACTAGTCGCGTACACCGGGGAGCTGTTTTTT. Amino acids: CASSPPNGLVAYTGELFF.

The table lists this clone with a count of one. V and J are TRBV5-1 and TRBJ2-5, with D uncertain. This CDR3 is 13 amino acids long. Germline V CDR1 and CDR2: SGHRS, YFSETQ. The germline V and J ends were trimmed by 4 bases and 3 bases, with 10 bases remaining between them. Written as DNA, the CDR3 is TGCGCCAGCAGCCTGATGATAGAAGAGACCCAGTACTTC. Translating it yields CASSLMIEETQYF.

V and J are TRBV14 and TRBJ1-1; D may be TRBD1 (6 bases). The V gene's germline CDR1 is SGHDN and CDR2 FVKESK. CDR3 length: 14 amino acids. With 3 bases removed from V and 5 bases from J, the gap between germline ends came to 13 bases. This CDR3 is CASSQYTGLTEAFF. CDR3 DNA sequence: TGTGCCAGCAGCCAGTACACAGGGTTGACTGAAGCTTTCTTT.

The rearrangement links TRBV7-7 to TRBJ2-7; the D is unclear. V lost 1 base, J lost 0 bases, and 10 bases lay in between. CDR1 and CDR2 (germline): SSHAT, FNYEAQ (reference sequence). The CDR3 sequence is 15 residues long. In DNA form, the CDR3 reads TGTGCCAGCAGCTTAGGGGCCGGGCCCTCCTACGAGCAGTACTTC. Amino acid sequence: CASSLGAGPSYEQYF.

The V gene is TRBV9, the J gene TRBJ1-6; the D gene is possibly TRBD1 (6 bases). This CDR3 comprises 16 residues. The V gene lost 3 bases and the J gene lost 0 bases, with 10 bases spanning the gap. CDR1 and CDR2 (germline): SGDLS, YYNGEE. The CDR3 here is CASSANRDSYNSPLHF. The CDR3 DNA reads TGTGCCAGCAGCGCAAACAGGGACTCCTATAATTCACCCCTCCACTTT.

This chain joins TRBV4-1 and TRBJ1-2; a weak D match, TRBD1 (6 bases). CDR3 length: 20 amino acids. Looked up from germline, CDR1 is MGHRA and CDR2 is YSYEKL. Trimming took 3 bases from V and 4 from J, leaving 30 bases between them. CDR3 in amino acids: CASSQVKKISRTEESYGYTF. The CDR3 DNA follows: TGCGCCAGCAGCCAGGTTAAAAAAATCTCCCGGACAGAGGAATCCTATGGCTACACCTTC.

The chain couples TRBV27 to TRBJ2-7, with D unresolved. Deletions cut 2 bases from V and 3 bases from J, with 11 bases between. This CDR3 spans 14 amino acids. Germline-derived CDR1 and CDR2 are MNHEY and SMNVEV (reference sequence). CDR3 in amino acids: CASSLQPSSYEQYF. The DNA for the CDR3 is TGTGCCAGCAGTTTACAACCCTCCAGCTACGAGCAGTACTTC.

This chain joins TRBV30 and TRBJ2-7; a possible D gene is TRBD1 (6 bases). The CDR3 has 13 amino acids. V gave up 3 bases and J gave up 2 bases, with 11 bases separating them. Germline V gene data show CDR1 as GTSNPN and CDR2 as SVGIG (reference sequence). CDR3 loop: CAWSLGQPYEQYF. The CDR3 nucleotides read TGTGCCTGGAGCCTAGGACAGCCCTACGAGCAGTACTTC.

The CDR3 spells CASSPRVDTIYF. The CDR3 region has the DNA TGTGCCAGCAGCCCACGGGTTGACACCATATATTTT. The chain is built from TRBV7-2 and TRBJ1-3; D remains ambiguous. The CDR3 spans 12 residues. Germline CDR1 SGHTA, CDR2 FQGNSA. V lost 5 bases, J lost 8 bases, and 10 bases lay in between. The full variable domain, rest sourced from reference TRBV7-2 and TRBJ1-3, is GAGVSQSPSNKVTEKGKDVELRCDPISGHTALYWYRQSLGQGLEFLIYFQGNSAPDKSGLPSDRFSAERTGGSVSTLTIQRTQQEDSAVYLCASSPRVDTIYFGEGSWLTVV.

The chain employs TRBV19 and TRBJ1-2, with TRBD1 matching over 9 bases. V lost 5 bases and J lost 3; bases outside the gene matches: 4. Germline CDR1 is LNHDA and CDR2 is SQIVND (reference sequence). This CDR3 contains 14 residues. The CDR3 region is CASSSGDRDYGYTF. In DNA, the CDR3 is TGTGCCAGTAGTTCCGGGGACAGGGACTATGGCTACACCTTC.